The 8 T cell receptor beta chains in this list originate from one sample, sequenced in a study of regulatory T cells in long-lasting Graves disease. Indicated time point: newly diagnosed GD, antithyroid drugs for less than 3 months. Scientists built the TCR library using RNA that was extracted from PBMCs. In building TCR beta libraries, iRepertoire HTBI primers were used together with Arm-PCR of CDR3 regions. From the multiplex PCR reads, TCRdb called clonotypes with MiXCR, one entry per CDR3 protein. The data show hundreds of thousands of distinct CDR3 sequences, around 16% seen once. The same sample was also used in a study of T cells in Graves' hyperthyroidism and ophthalmopathy.

The source material was peripheral blood mononuclear cells (PBMCs), sampled at new diagnosis, from a patient treated with antithyroid drugs. These receptors were collected from a man aged 18 to 30 with Graves disease.

This clonotype was counted ten times or more. V and J are TRBV6-1 and TRBJ1-1, with a possible D match to TRBD1 (5 bases). CDR1 and CDR2 from the germline V gene are MNHNS and SASEGT. This CDR3 comprises 13 residues. With 7 bases removed from V and 7 bases from J, the gap between germline ends came to 16 bases. CDR3 in DNA: TGTGCCAGCACCACGGGGACGGTTGGTGAAGCTTTCTTT. It codes for CASTTGTVGEAFF.

Ten or more counts support this clonotype. The rearrangement links TRBV5-1 to TRBJ2-7, with TRBD2 matching 14 bases. With V trimmed by 0 bases and J by 6 bases, 2 bases remained unmatched. Looked up from germline, CDR1 is SGHRS and CDR2 is YFSETQ. This CDR3 is 15 amino acids long. For the CDR3, the DNA is TGCGCCAGCAGCTTGGGAGGACTAGCGGGAGGCGAGCAGTACTTC. Its protein product is CASSLGGLAGGEQYF.

This clonotype was counted at least ten times. V gene TRBV2 combines with J gene TRBJ2-7, with 8 bases lining up with TRBD1. V lost 1 base and J lost 4; bases outside the gene matches: 6. CDR1 is SNHLY and CDR2 is FYNNEI in the germline V gene. The CDR3 contains 15 residues. This CDR3 is CASSEGTGTLYEQYF. CDR3 in DNA: TGTGCCAGCAGTGAAGGGACAGGGACACTTTACGAGCAGTACTTC.

This clonotype appeared a few times. The chain recombines TRBV20-1 with TRBJ2-2, with 7 nucleotides matching TRBD1. This CDR3 spans 13 amino acids. Germline assignment: CDR1 DFQATT and CDR2 SNEGSKA (reference sequence). V shed 5 bases and J 2 bases; nucleotides not matched to a gene: 2. The CDR3 sequence is CSAGDSNTGELFF. CDR3 coding DNA: TGCAGTGCTGGGGACAGCAACACCGGGGAGCTGTTTTTT.

This clonotype showed up many times. The genes are TRBV6-1 and TRBJ1-1; D possibly corresponds to TRBD1 (6 bases). CDR3 length: 13 amino acids. The germline gives CDR1 MNHNS, CDR2 SASEGT. V lost 8 bases to trimming and J lost 1 base, with 11 bases between them. The CDR3 bases are TGTGCCAGCCGGGGGGCGAAGAACACTGAAGCTTTCTTT. Protein: CASRGAKNTEAFF.

This clonotype occurred many times. The chain joins TRBV5-5 to TRBJ2-7; 16 bases agree with TRBD2. The germline CDR1 and CDR2 sequences are SGHKS and YYEKEE (reference sequence). Trimming cost V 4 bases and J 5 bases; bases outside gene matches: 3. The CDR3 extends over 15 amino acids. In DNA form, the CDR3 reads TGTGCCAGCAGCCCGGGGACTAGCGGGGGGGACGAGCAGTACTTC. Translated, it gives CASSPGTSGGDEQYF.

This clonotype was seen many times. V usage is TRBV14 and J usage is TRBJ2-7; 12 bases fit TRBD2. CDR1 SGHDN and CDR2 FVKESK come from the germline V gene. Trimming removed 4 bases from V and 3 bases from J; junction bases left unmatched: 4. CDR3 length equals 15 residues. The DNA for the CDR3 is TGTGCCAGCAGCCGACTAGCGGGAGCGGGCTACGAGCAGTACTTC. Translated, it gives CASSRLAGAGYEQYF.

This clonotype was detected only a few times. One end of the junction does not line up with germline, which may come from a read error. The chain uses TRBV5-1 and TRBJ1-3; D is undetermined. CDR3 length: 12 residues. Germline lookup yields CDR1 SGHRS and CDR2 YFSETQ. The CDR3 DNA follows: TGTGCCAGCAGTCCCAGGCGTGACACCATATATTTT. Its protein is CASSPRRDTIYF.